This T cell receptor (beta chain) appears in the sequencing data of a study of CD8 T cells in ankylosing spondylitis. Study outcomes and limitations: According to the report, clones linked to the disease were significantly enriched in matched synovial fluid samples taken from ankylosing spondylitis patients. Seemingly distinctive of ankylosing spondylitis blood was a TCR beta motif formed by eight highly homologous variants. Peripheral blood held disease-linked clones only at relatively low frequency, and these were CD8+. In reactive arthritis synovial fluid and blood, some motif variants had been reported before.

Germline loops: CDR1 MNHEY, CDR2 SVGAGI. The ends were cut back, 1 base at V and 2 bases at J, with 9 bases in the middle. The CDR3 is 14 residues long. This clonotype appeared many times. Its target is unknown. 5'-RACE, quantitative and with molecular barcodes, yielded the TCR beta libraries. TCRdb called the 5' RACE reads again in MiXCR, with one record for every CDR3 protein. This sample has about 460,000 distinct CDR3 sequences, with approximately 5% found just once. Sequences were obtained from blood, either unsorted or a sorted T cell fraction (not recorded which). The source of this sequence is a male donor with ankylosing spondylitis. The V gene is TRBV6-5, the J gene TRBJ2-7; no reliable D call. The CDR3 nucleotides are TGTGCCAGCAGTTACTGGCCAAAGCCCTACGAGCAGTACTTC. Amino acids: CASSYWPKPYEQYF.